This T cell receptor (beta chain) appears in the sequencing data of a study of Ad26.COV2.S vaccination and SARS-CoV-2 variants. The CDR3 loop spans 16 amino acids. The germline CDR1 and CDR2 sequences are MNHNS and SASEGT. The V gene lost 4 bases and the J gene lost 0 bases, with 10 bases spanning the gap. Documented treatment: some 20 received Ad26.COV2.S at low or high dose, single or two shots; several received placebo; per-sample allocation not given. Sample collection was performed on day 63 after the first vaccine or placebo injection. An Ad26 vector expressing Wuhan-strain SARS-CoV-2 spike served as the vaccine. Here immunoSEQ multiplex PCR was the method, and the copy in TCRdb shows in-frame clones only, minus some. The sample yields about 320,000 clones, around 83% seen once.

This clonotype originated in a person aged 18-65 years who received the Ad26.COV2.S COVID-19 vaccine or a placebo. V and J are TRBV6-1 and TRBJ2-6; D gene ambiguous. This sample comprised peripheral blood, obtained in a trial of Ad26.COV2.S vaccine versus placebo. CDR3 sequence: CASSVSASSGANVLTF. The DNA of the CDR3 is TGTGCCAGCAGTGTGTCCGCGAGCTCTGGGGCCAACGTCCTGACTTTC.